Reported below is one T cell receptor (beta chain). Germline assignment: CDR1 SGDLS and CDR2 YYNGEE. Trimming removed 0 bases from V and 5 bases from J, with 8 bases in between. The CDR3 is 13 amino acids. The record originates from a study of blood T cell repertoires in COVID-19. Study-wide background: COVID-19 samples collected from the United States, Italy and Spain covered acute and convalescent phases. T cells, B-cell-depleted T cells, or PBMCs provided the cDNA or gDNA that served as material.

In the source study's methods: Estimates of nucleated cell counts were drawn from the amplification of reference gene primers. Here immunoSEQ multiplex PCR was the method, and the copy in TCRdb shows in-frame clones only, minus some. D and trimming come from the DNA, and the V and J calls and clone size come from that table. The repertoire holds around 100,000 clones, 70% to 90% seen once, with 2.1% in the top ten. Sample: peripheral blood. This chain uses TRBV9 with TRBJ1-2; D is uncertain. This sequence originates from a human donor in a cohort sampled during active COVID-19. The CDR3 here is CASSVAFTYGYTF. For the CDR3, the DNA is TGTGCCAGCAGCGTAGCTTTCACTTATGGCTACACCTTC.